One T cell receptor beta chain is described in this entry. Which antigen it targets is not known. Base qualities are missing; no much larger clone stands one base away. The germline V gene yields WSHSY for CDR1 and SAAADI for CDR2. Including cysteine and phenylalanine, the CDR3 has 15 amino acids. The read is trimmed to its CDR3 DNA, 45 bases read in frame from base 1. Trimming removed 0 bases from V and 5 bases from J, leaving 11 bases between the germline ends. TCRbeta libraries were sequenced on an Illumina MiSeq, averaging roughly 41,000 productive templates per sample. TCRbeta CDR3 libraries were generated with the immunoSEQ assay using multiplex PCR amplification. Per the original workflow: Repertoire diversity was computed as previously defined, with values near 0 indicating extremely monoclonal samples. TCRdb provides this immuneACCESS table in a form limited to in-frame rearrangements. Some clones are lacking; in checked studies, under half of them reflect an unresolved V gene, and why the rest are absent is not known. That table is the source of V, J and clone size, and D and trimming were worked out from the DNA. The sample has around 29,000 clones on record, 86% of them singletons. The ten largest clones capture more than 9.5% of the sample.

The sample belongs to a study of STAT3 mutations in large granular lymphocyte leukemia (dated by TCRdb to about 2019). As for the study more broadly: Roughly half of the T-LGLL patients who were sequenced longitudinally carried canonical activating STAT3 mutations. As controls within the study, two patients with natural killer LGL leukemia were also sequenced longitudinally. From an initial cohort of roughly 190 LGL patients, roughly 20 representative T-LGLL cases were chosen for longitudinal sequencing of TCRbeta and STAT3. Over half of the T-LGLL patients were given one or more immunosuppressive therapy regimens, and 30% to 45% of those treated had a hematologic response. Serial deep sequencing of TCRbeta CDR3 and STAT3 was performed in patients with T-cell large granular lymphocyte leukemia to reconstruct clonal hierarchy and dynamics. Patients were sequenced at 4 time points on average, with the number of samplings per patient ranging from 2 to 8. Points the paper makes about the study in general: Because codominant clonotypes persisted in some patients, a small but highly pathogenic clone may have been missed. Dominant TCR clone burden was found to exceed STAT3 mutant burden in several patients, suggesting that STAT3 mutation arose secondarily within a pre-expanded clone. At least one immunodominant TCRbeta clonotype was identified in every T-LGLL patient, and multiple immunodominant subclonotypes were identified in about half of the T-LGLL patients. The linking of therapy response to changes in TCR clonal burden was complicated by variable intervals between samplings and differing treatment regimens. TCR clonotype switching after therapy was observed in 6 of 18 patients, and all newly emerging clones were found to be STAT3 wild type. Because no samples were available when a clone first appeared, clonal expansion had to be inferred from samplings taken at other points.

DNA was extracted from blood mononuclear cells, and the same DNA was used for both TCR and STAT3 sequencing. Sequenced: peripheral blood mononuclear cells. The sequence joins TRBV10-2 to TRBJ2-4; the D gene lacks a confident call. The sequence derives from a man between 60 and 75 years old with T-cell large granular lymphocyte leukemia. Some clones in this sample may be carry-over from other donors' samples. The age is the age at diagnosis. Here the CDR3 is given as CASSESPQIENIQYF. The sequence in DNA is TGCGCCAGCAGTGAGTCCCCTCAAATCGAAAACATTCAGTACTTC.